A selection of T cell receptor beta chains follows, all from one sample in a study of post-analysis software for immune sequencing data. TCRdb ran MiXCR on the PCR reads and lists one entry per CDR3 protein. Seen here are hundreds of thousands of distinct CDR3 sequences, around 27% observed once, and the top ten hold 0.5% to 0.6%. Sequencing was carried out using blood. The origin of the receptors is a girl aged 5-17 years with multiple sclerosis. The CDR3 runs from the conserved cysteine through the conserved F or W. The listing skips clone size in some rows; elsewhere it reads once, few, many or a size class.

len,j_gene,abundance,v_gene,CDR3aa
15,TRBJ2-6,.,TRBV6-5,CASSYSAPGANVLTF
14,TRBJ1-1,.,TRBV4-1,CASSQGGLNTEAFF
16,TRBJ2-3,few,TRBV20-1,CSASPQRDIMGDTQYF
15,TRBJ2-1,.,TRBV5-1,CASSSRAGGDNEQFF
15,TRBJ1-2,.,TRBV5-1,CASSWAPGGDYGYTF
16,TRBJ2-5,few,TRBV18,CASSPPGSRAPETQYF
14,TRBJ1-2,many,TRBV5-1,CASSRTDSNYGYTF
13,TRBJ2-3,once,TRBV6-1,CASRWGSTDTQYF
15,TRBJ1-1,.,TRBV6-5,CASSYQGRGDTEAFF
14,.,.,TRBV18,CASSPLTGTNEQYF
13,TRBJ2-1,.,TRBV29-1,CSVAGDRANEQFF
14,TRBJ2-3,.,TRBV20-1,CSAPKGGLGDTQYF
17,TRBJ2-3,.,TRBV20-1,CSAPRSFGQGSTDTQYF
15,TRBJ2-1,many,TRBV27,CASSLSSGAYNEQFF
15,TRBJ2-3,few,TRBV7-2,CASSLAWRGTDTQYF
16,TRBJ2-1,few,TRBV7-2,CASSLVPSGRFYEQFF
14,TRBJ1-2,many,TRBV20-1,CSARDGQGVYGYTF
15,TRBJ1-1,few,TRBV3-1,CASSQAGRMNTEAFF
15,TRBJ1-5,.,TRBV19,CATLGSGLSNQPQHF
20,TRBJ2-7,.,TRBV9,CASSVYLARAGPTSPYEQYF
14,.,few,TRBV25-1,CASSGVGASNEQYF
14,TRBJ2-3,.,TRBV18,CASSRTGFKDTQYF
17,TRBJ1-5,.,TRBV16,CASSQSWGGAGGQPQHF
12,TRBJ2-7,.,TRBV28,CASLADSYEQYF
15,TRBJ2-2,.,TRBV7-9,CASSLDRGWTGELFF
17,TRBJ2-3,.,TRBV12-3/TRBV12-4,CASSFGTSGTRADTQYF
13,TRBJ2-5,.,TRBV7-9,CASSAAQAETQYF
13,TRBJ2-1,.,TRBV7-2,CASSPTYRDEQFF
12,TRBJ2-1,.,TRBV6-5,CASGTLRPKQFF
16,TRBJ1-6,few,TRBV7-2,CASSRGDRGIGSPLHF
16,TRBJ1-6,few,TRBV20-1,CSARVVGSSYNSPLHF
16,TRBJ2-5,.,TRBV2,CASSDWGLAAWETQYF
13,TRBJ2-1,few,TRBV28,CANRTTSLHEQFF
12,TRBJ2-5,.,TRBV29-1,CSVGQKQETQYF
15,TRBJ1-5,few,TRBV7-2,CASSLGLGANQPQHF
14,TRBJ2-5,few,TRBV7-9,CASSPRLAQETQYF
15,TRBJ2-5,few,TRBV7-8,CASSLTRDSQETQYF
14,TRBJ2-5,.,TRBV2,CASSPLAIQETQYF
18,TRBJ2-3,.,TRBV6-5,CASSYRGVDRGTTDTQYF
12,TRBJ1-2,few,TRBV29-1,CSVESRTYGYTF
16,TRBJ2-3,.,TRBV29-1,CSAEGGSDWGTDTQYF
16,TRBJ1-2,.,TRBV28,CASSSSRDRGYHGYTF
12,TRBJ2-1,few,TRBV7-2,CASSPGPHNRFF
13,TRBJ1-2,.,TRBV29-1,CSVDQGFNYGYTF
12,TRBJ2-1,.,TRBV7-9,CASSLIRDEQFF
14,TRBJ2-7,.,TRBV6-5,CASTEQLGGETQYF
17,TRBJ1-1,.,TRBV5-5,CASSLLRWTGMNTEAFF
15,.,few,TRBV7-2,CASSTTGTGVYEQYF
15,TRBJ2-7,few,TRBV15,CATSRGGGTTYEQYF
14,TRBJ2-3,few,TRBV27,CASRSGRLGDTQYF
13,TRBJ1-2,few,TRBV11-2,CASSQMGFYGYTF
12,TRBJ2-5,.,TRBV20-1,CSAIGNRETQYF
21,TRBJ2-3,.,TRBV28,CASSLSSYEPKTGDSTDTQYF
16,TRBJ1-6,few,TRBV7-2,CASSLVPGGRGSPLHF
12,TRBJ1-2,few,TRBV20-1,CSAPRSNYGYTF